These 27 T cell receptor beta chains originate from one sample sequenced in a study of spatial heterogeneity in lung cancer (dated by TCRdb to the late 2010s). Explained via the paper, the time point label denotes: sample taken at primary tumor resection. Receptor libraries were prepared by 5' RACE. This sample was sequenced with a NextSeq 500. The public reads were run again by TCRdb, first through fastp at Q25 and then through MiXCR, and only productive beta chains were kept. Every distinct CDR3 protein forms one entry, paired with its most common genes and DNA. This sample lists around 89,000 distinct CDR3 sequences; over 9.5% were detected once. The ten biggest clones cover roughly 39% of the sample. This specimen consisted of PBMCs, obtained at surgery. Source of these receptors: a male donor with early-stage non-small cell lung cancer.

This chain joins TRBV27 and TRBJ2-5; 7 nucleotides match TRBD2. The CDR3 runs 15 residues. Germline V gene lookup returns CDR1 MNHEY and CDR2 SMNVEV (reference sequence). After removal of 2 bases from V and 5 bases from J, the junction contained 8 bases not matched to a gene. The CDR3 bases are TGTGCCAGCAGTTTAGGTGTCCCCGGGAGGGAGACCCAGTACTTC. This gives the protein CASSLGVPGRETQYF.

The sample holds a few counts of this clonotype. The V gene is TRBV21-1, the J gene TRBJ2-7; TRBD2 was called by the table and not checked on the DNA. TRBV21-1 is classified as a pseudogene. The CDR3 runs 14 residues. CDR3 residues: CASIEDRAEYEQYF. The CDR3 bases are TGTGCCAGCATCGAGGATAGGGCCGAGTACGAGCAGTACTTC.

V and J are TRBV14 and TRBJ2-3; D is perhaps TRBD2 (5 bases). Germline assignment: CDR1 SGHDN and CDR2 FVKESK. This CDR3 contains 16 residues. Trimming shortened V by 1 base and J by 0 bases, and 11 bases separated the two germline ends. CDR3 amino acids: CASSQGLQLSTDTQYF. The CDR3 coding sequence is TGTGCCAGCAGCCAAGGACTACAACTTAGCACAGATACGCAGTATTTT. The full variable domain, with the rest looked up from reference TRBV14 and TRBJ2-3, is EAGVTQFPSHSVIEKGQTVTLRCDPISGHDNLYWYRRVMGKEIKFLLHFVKESKQDESGMPNNRFLAERTGGTYSTLKVQPAELEDSGVYFCASSQGLQLSTDTQYFGPGTRLTVL.

The CDR3, as DNA: TGCAGTGCTAGAGTTATCGATGAGCAGTTCTTC. This sequence encodes CSARVIDEQFF. The chain joins TRBV20-1 to TRBJ2-1; D gene uncertain. The V and J ends lost 1 base and 8 bases respectively, with 6 bases between them. CDR1 and CDR2 from the germline V gene are DFQATT and SNEGSKA (reference sequence). This CDR3 contains 11 residues.

In this sample, this clonotype turned up a few times. The chain couples TRBV25-1 to TRBJ1-1, with TRBD1 as a possible D gene (5 bases). The CDR3 is made up of 11 amino acids. V lost 3 bases and J 9 bases, leaving 8 bases between the germline ends. The germline CDR1 and CDR2 sequences are MGHDK and SYGVNS. CDR3 bases: TGTGCCAGCAGTGATCGGGGCCAAGCTTTCTTT. The encoded protein is CASSDRGQAFF.

This clonotype was observed a few times. The V and J genes are TRBV24-1 and TRBJ2-1, with D perhaps matching TRBD1 (6 bases). CDR1 is KGHDR, CDR2 SFDVKD, per germline. Between the trimmed V and J ends, which lost 6 bases and 6 bases, there was a span of 11 bases. The CDR3 consists of 13 residues. This chain's CDR3 is CATSLDSSNEQFF. Written as DNA, the CDR3 is TGTGCCACCAGTCTGGACAGTAGCAATGAGCAGTTCTTC.

This clonotype was counted between two and nine times. This chain links TRBV25-1 with TRBJ2-3, with unresolved D. In germline, CDR1 is MGHDK, CDR2 SYGVNS. The CDR3 has 13 amino acids. Trimming stripped 0 bases from V and 6 bases from J, with 7 bases between. CDR3 DNA sequence: TGTGCCAGCAGTGAATACAACGGGGATACGCAGTATTTT. This gives the protein CASSEYNGDTQYF.

The table lists this clonotype with a few counts. The chain couples TRBV12-3 or TRBV12-4 to TRBJ2-1; TRBD2 might be the D (5 bases). Deletions cut 5 bases from V and 2 bases from J, with 13 bases between. This CDR3 region has 15 residues. CDR3 sequence reads: CASSQSGATYNEQFF. The DNA for the CDR3 is TGTGCCAGCAGTCAAAGCGGAGCGACCTACAATGAGCAGTTCTTC.

The chain is built from TRBV28 and TRBJ1-2; TRBD1 matches 10 bases. The germline V gene has CDR1 MDHEN and CDR2 SYDVKM. Trimming at V came to 5 bases and at J to 4 bases, leaving 1 base not matched to a gene. CDR3 length: 13 amino acids. The CDR3 sequence: CASSRTGGYGYTF. In DNA, the CDR3 is TGTGCCAGCAGTCGGACAGGGGGCTATGGCTACACCTTC.

This clonotype was observed a handful of times. V gene TRBV27 combines with J gene TRBJ2-5; possibly TRBD1 or TRBD2 for D (5 bases each). Germline-derived CDR1 and CDR2 are MNHEY and SMNVEV (reference sequence). This CDR3 is 15 amino acids long. Trimming took off 2 bases at V and 5 bases at J, with 15 bases between the two ends. The CDR3 is CASSLVADWGETQYF. The CDR3 coding sequence is TGTGCCAGCAGTTTAGTGGCGGACTGGGGGGAGACCCAGTACTTC.

The genes are TRBV12-3 or TRBV12-4 and TRBJ2-2, with TRBD1 as a possible D gene (5 bases). Trimming took off 5 bases at V and 4 bases at J, with 11 bases between the two ends. This CDR3 comprises 14 residues. Here the CDR3 reads CASSTRQSTGELFF. CDR3 nucleotide sequence: TGTGCCAGCAGTACGAGACAGAGCACCGGGGAGCTGTTTTTT.

The chain has TRBV6-2 or TRBV6-3 and TRBJ1-2; unclear D gene. The CDR3 is 13 amino acids. In germline, CDR1 is MNHEY, CDR2 SVGEGT. V lost 8 bases, J lost 0 bases, and 10 bases lay in between. The chain's CDR3 is CASLRGANYGYTF. The CDR3 DNA reads as TGTGCCAGCCTCCGCGGGGCTAACTATGGCTACACCTTC.

The rearrangement links TRBV7-3 to TRBJ2-2; TRBD1 matches at 7 bases. CDR1 is SGHTA, CDR2 FQGTGA, per germline. V dropped 6 bases and J dropped 5; count of bases not matched to a gene: 3. The CDR3 totals 13 residues. The CDR3 nucleotides read TGTGCCAGCAGTACACAGGGGACCGGGGAGCTGTTTTTT. Translated: CASSTQGTGELFF.

This chain connects TRBV12-3 or TRBV12-4 to TRBJ2-1; 7 nucleotides agree with TRBD2. V lost 3 bases, J lost 4 bases, and 9 bases stayed unmatched. This CDR3 comprises 16 residues. The CDR3 here is CASSFQLASGYNEQFF. As DNA, the CDR3 is TGTGCCAGCAGTTTCCAACTAGCGTCTGGGTACAATGAGCAGTTCTTC.

This clonotype was picked up many times. The junction and the germline gene differ at one end; a read error may be behind it. The J gene is TRBJ2-4, the V gene TRBV2, with a weak D call TRBD2 (5 bases). CDR1 and CDR2 (germline): SNHLY, FYNNEI. The CDR3 sequence is 12 residues long. CDR3 amino acids: CASREGGDIQYF. DNA for the CDR3: TGTGCCAGCAGAGAAGGAGGAGACATTCAGTACTTC.

This chain connects TRBV20-1 to TRBJ2-5, with a tentative D call TRBD1 (6 bases). V was pared by 5 bases and J by 5 bases, with 15 bases between. This CDR3 has 13 residues. Germline V gene lookup returns CDR1 DFQATT and CDR2 SNEGSKA (reference sequence). The CDR3 here is CSARYRAGETQYF. Written as DNA, the CDR3 is TGCAGTGCTCGATACAGGGCTGGGGAGACCCAGTACTTC.

This clonotype was seen once. J is TRBJ2-5 and V is TRBV10-3; D unresolved. This CDR3 is 12 amino acids long. Trimming stripped 0 bases from V and 5 bases from J, with 4 bases between. CDR1 is ENHRY and CDR2 is SYGVKD in the germline V gene. CDR3 amino acids: CAISESRETQYF. DNA for the CDR3: TGTGCCATCAGTGAGTCTAGGGAGACCCAGTACTTC.

In nucleotides, the CDR3 is TGTGCCACCAGTGAAGGGACAGGATTCACAGATACGCAGTATTTT. Its translation: CATSEGTGFTDTQYF. The chain employs TRBV24-1 and TRBJ2-3, with 8 bases aligning to TRBD1. The CDR3 has 15 amino acids. Germline lookup yields CDR1 KGHDR and CDR2 SFDVKD. Trimming took 4 bases from V and 2 from J; bases not matched to a gene: 4.

This clonotype was seen many times. This chain connects TRBV25-1 to TRBJ2-7; D gene ambiguous. CDR1 MGHDK and CDR2 SYGVNS come from the germline V gene. The CDR3 is 12 amino acids. Deletions cut 4 bases from V and 4 bases from J, with 8 bases between. This chain's CDR3 is CASSGSGYEQYF. CDR3 in DNA: TGTGCCAGCAGTGGTTCGGGTTACGAGCAGTACTTC.

This clonotype was observed many times. J is TRBJ2-3 and V is TRBV7-3; 13 nucleotides line up with TRBD2. Trimming removed 5 bases from V and 4 bases from J; junction bases left unmatched: 6. CDR1 is SGHTA, CDR2 FQGTGA, per germline. The CDR3 has 16 amino acids. CDR3 coding DNA: TGTGCCAGCAGCACCGGACTAGCGGGAGTGGCAGATACGCAGTATTTT. Amino acids: CASSTGLAGVADTQYF.

This clonotype was detected many times. The rearrangement joins TRBV5-1 to TRBJ2-1; the match to TRBD1 covers 8 bases. Germline-derived CDR1 and CDR2 are SGHRS and YFSETQ. J gave up 4 bases and V 1 base, and 1 base lay outside the gene matches. CDR3 length: 14 amino acids. The DNA of the CDR3 is TGCGCCAGCAGCTTGCGGGACAGGTACAATGAGCAGTTCTTC. This encodes CASSLRDRYNEQFF.

The table lists this clonotype with many counts. J is TRBJ2-7 and V is TRBV20-1, with D uncertain. The length of the CDR3 is 12 residues. The germline CDR1 and CDR2 sequences are DFQATT and SNEGSKA (reference sequence). The V gene lost 7 bases and the J gene lost 6 bases, with 16 bases spanning the gap. The CDR3 region has the DNA TGCAGTGAACTTAACCCCTCGGGCGAGCAGTACTTC. This codes for CSELNPSGEQYF.

This clonotype showed up many times. The chain employs TRBV7-2 and TRBJ2-5, with D uncertain. The CDR3 totals 15 residues. Germline V gene lookup returns CDR1 SGHTA and CDR2 FQGNSA. The V end lost 0 bases, the J end lost 5 bases, and 13 bases lay between the germline ends. The chain's CDR3 is CASSLAHTGWETQYF. For the CDR3, the DNA is TGTGCCAGCAGCTTAGCGCATACTGGTTGGGAGACCCAGTACTTC.

This clonotype was seen ten or more times. The chain couples TRBV9 to TRBJ2-1, with a possible D match to TRBD1 (6 bases). The CDR3 consists of 13 residues. Trimming took off 4 bases at V and 6 bases at J, with 11 bases between the two ends. The germline V gene encodes CDR1 SGDLS and CDR2 YYNGEE. CDR3 residues: CASSPTGSNEQFF. The CDR3 bases are TGTGCCAGCAGCCCAACAGGGTCCAATGAGCAGTTCTTC.

The chain carries TRBV5-6 and TRBJ2-1; 11 bases agree with TRBD2. V trimming: 1 base; J trimming: 7 bases; junction bases outside the gene matches: 10. Germline V gives CDR1 SGHDT, CDR2 YYEEEE. The CDR3 runs 17 residues. This CDR3 is CASSLYTLAGGPNEQFF. The CDR3 DNA is TGTGCCAGCAGCTTGTACACATTAGCGGGGGGGCCTAATGAGCAGTTCTTC.

This clonotype was recorded a few times. J is TRBJ2-3 and V is TRBV2; 12 bases fit TRBD2. In germline, CDR1 is SNHLY, CDR2 FYNNEI. V shed 4 bases, J shed 0 bases, and the junction held 17 bases outside the gene matches. The CDR3 loop spans 21 amino acids. The CDR3 protein is CASSARTLTSGGTTSTDTQYF. The CDR3 bases are TGTGCCAGCAGTGCCCGGACCCTAACTAGCGGGGGGACTACTAGCACAGATACGCAGTATTTT. Looking up the rest from reference TRBV2 and TRBJ2-3 gives the full variable domain: EPEVTQTPSHQVTQMGQEVILRCVPISNHLYFYWYRQILGQKVEFLVSFYNNEISEKSEIFDDQFSVERPDGSNFTLKIRSTKLEDSAMYFCASSARTLTSGGTTSTDTQYFGPGTRLTVL.

This clonotype was recorded a few times. The chain has TRBV20-1 and TRBJ2-3; D may be TRBD2 (6 bases). The CDR3 sequence is 14 residues long. Looked up from germline, CDR1 is DFQATT and CDR2 is SNEGSKA (reference sequence). V was clipped by 0 bases and J by 7 bases, with 14 bases between them. The CDR3: CSARDYPRGNTQYF. In DNA form, the CDR3 reads TGCAGTGCTAGAGATTATCCTCGGGGGAATACGCAGTATTTT.